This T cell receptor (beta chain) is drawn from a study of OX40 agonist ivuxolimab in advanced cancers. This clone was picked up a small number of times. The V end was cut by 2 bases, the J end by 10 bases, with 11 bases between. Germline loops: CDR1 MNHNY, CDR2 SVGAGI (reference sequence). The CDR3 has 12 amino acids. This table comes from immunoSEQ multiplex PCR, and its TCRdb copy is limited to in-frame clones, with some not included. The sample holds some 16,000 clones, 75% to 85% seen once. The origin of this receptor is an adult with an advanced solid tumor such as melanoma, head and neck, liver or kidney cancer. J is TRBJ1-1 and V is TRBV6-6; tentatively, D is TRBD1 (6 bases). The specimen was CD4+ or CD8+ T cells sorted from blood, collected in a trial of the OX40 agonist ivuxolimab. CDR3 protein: CASSYGTGIAFF. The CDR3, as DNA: TGTGCCAGCAGTTACGGCACAGGGATAGCTTTCTTT.